A selection of T cell receptor beta chains follows, all from one sample in a study of identical twins. TCRdb re-derived calls from the 5' RACE reads in MiXCR, one entry per CDR3 protein. The sample has around 530,000 distinct CDR3 sequences; 13% to 15% are singletons. This same sample was also taken into another study, of yellow fever vaccine responses in identical twins.

Material: CD4+ T cells sorted from blood. The receptor source for this set is a woman in her late teens or twenties in good health. The CDR3 runs from the conserved cysteine through the conserved F or W. Fields, in order: V gene, clone size, J gene, CDR3 protein. Only part of the rows carry a size: once, few, many, or a class if the clone is expanded.

V gene: TRBV12-3/TRBV12-4; clone size: .; J gene: TRBJ1-5; CDR3 protein: CASTLSPRSGNQPQHF
V gene: TRBV15; clone size: .; J gene: TRBJ1-4; CDR3 protein: CATSRDGRIYNEKLFF
V gene: TRBV5-1; clone size: .; J gene: TRBJ1-1; CDR3 protein: CASSSSQGMGNTEAFF
V gene: TRBV3-1; clone size: many; J gene: TRBJ2-5; CDR3 protein: CASSPLGQETQYF
V gene: TRBV29-1; clone size: .; J gene: TRBJ2-7; CDR3 protein: CSVEGAGYEQYF
V gene: TRBV6-5; clone size: .; J gene: TRBJ2-1; CDR3 protein: CASRADSNEQFF
V gene: TRBV24-1; clone size: .; J gene: TRBJ2-1; CDR3 protein: CATSDPPGLAGGPSYNEQFF
V gene: TRBV5-5; clone size: few; J gene: TRBJ1-1; CDR3 protein: CASSLRLMNTEAFF
V gene: TRBV20-1; clone size: .; J gene: TRBJ2-1; CDR3 protein: CSARDPRTSGREEQFF
V gene: TRBV20-1; clone size: few; J gene: TRBJ1-6; CDR3 protein: CSARGGPGQNSPLHF
V gene: TRBV11-2; clone size: many; J gene: TRBJ2-5; CDR3 protein: CASSLGGLARETQYF
V gene: TRBV7-9; clone size: few; J gene: TRBJ1-6; CDR3 protein: CASSLDSGWGSPLHF
V gene: TRBV14; clone size: .; J gene: TRBJ2-3; CDR3 protein: CASSQVRQGDTQYF
V gene: TRBV5-1; clone size: .; J gene: TRBJ2-2; CDR3 protein: CASSFGTDLSTGELFF
V gene: TRBV4-2; clone size: .; J gene: TRBJ1-5; CDR3 protein: CASSETESSNQPQHF
V gene: TRBV10-2; clone size: few; J gene: TRBJ2-4; CDR3 protein: CASGGLAGFEFAKNIQYF
V gene: TRBV29-1; clone size: .; J gene: TRBJ2-7; CDR3 protein: CSGGDTGEQYF
V gene: TRBV6-4; clone size: .; J gene: TRBJ2-1; CDR3 protein: CASSAIGVAGDEQFF
V gene: TRBV4-1; clone size: many; J gene: TRBJ2-3; CDR3 protein: CASSQRRTPESTDTQYF
V gene: TRBV5-1; clone size: .; J gene: TRBJ2-3; CDR3 protein: CASSLVASGDTQYF
V gene: TRBV6-1; clone size: few; J gene: TRBJ2-2; CDR3 protein: CASSVVRGHGAGELFF
V gene: TRBV7-7; clone size: .; J gene: TRBJ2-1; CDR3 protein: CASSPTVKDEQFF
V gene: TRBV4-1; clone size: few; J gene: TRBJ2-7; CDR3 protein: CASSHRPNNYEQYF
V gene: TRBV4-2; clone size: few; J gene: TRBJ2-1; CDR3 protein: CASSQGLGGGVSYNEQFF
V gene: TRBV6-1; clone size: .; J gene: TRBJ2-4; CDR3 protein: CASSPTDRIAKNIQYF
V gene: TRBV6-1; clone size: .; J gene: TRBJ2-1; CDR3 protein: CASMSGWTGEGNEQFF
V gene: TRBV7-9; clone size: .; J gene: TRBJ2-5; CDR3 protein: CASSPSGTGETQYF
V gene: TRBV4-1; clone size: many; J gene: TRBJ2-2; CDR3 protein: CASSHLNTGELFF
V gene: TRBV20-1; clone size: .; J gene: TRBJ1-4; CDR3 protein: CSADGRTTNEKLFF
V gene: TRBV6-1; clone size: many; J gene: TRBJ1-5; CDR3 protein: CASRSGGQGSQPQHF
V gene: TRBV27; clone size: few; J gene: TRBJ2-7; CDR3 protein: CASSLSRAGTVFYEQYF
V gene: TRBV6-1; clone size: .; J gene: TRBJ1-2; CDR3 protein: CASSPSWDYGYTF